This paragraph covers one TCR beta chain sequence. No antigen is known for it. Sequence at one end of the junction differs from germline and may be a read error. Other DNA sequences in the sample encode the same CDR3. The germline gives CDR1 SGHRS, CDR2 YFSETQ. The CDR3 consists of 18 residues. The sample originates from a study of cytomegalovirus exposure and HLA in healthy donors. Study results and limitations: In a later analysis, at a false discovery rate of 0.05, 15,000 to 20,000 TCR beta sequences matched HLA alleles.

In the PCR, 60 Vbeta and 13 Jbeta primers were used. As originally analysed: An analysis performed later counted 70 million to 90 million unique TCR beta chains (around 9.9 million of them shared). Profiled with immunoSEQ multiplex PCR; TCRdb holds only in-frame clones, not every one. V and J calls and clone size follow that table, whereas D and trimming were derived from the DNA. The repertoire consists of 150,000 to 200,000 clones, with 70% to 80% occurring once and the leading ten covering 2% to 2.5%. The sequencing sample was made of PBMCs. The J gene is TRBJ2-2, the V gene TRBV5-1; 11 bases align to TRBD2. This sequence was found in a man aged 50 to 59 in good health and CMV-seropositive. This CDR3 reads CASSLELAGAQNTGELFF. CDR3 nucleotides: TGCGCCAGCAGCTTGGAACTAGCGGGGGCCCAAAACACCGGAGAGCTGTTTTTT.